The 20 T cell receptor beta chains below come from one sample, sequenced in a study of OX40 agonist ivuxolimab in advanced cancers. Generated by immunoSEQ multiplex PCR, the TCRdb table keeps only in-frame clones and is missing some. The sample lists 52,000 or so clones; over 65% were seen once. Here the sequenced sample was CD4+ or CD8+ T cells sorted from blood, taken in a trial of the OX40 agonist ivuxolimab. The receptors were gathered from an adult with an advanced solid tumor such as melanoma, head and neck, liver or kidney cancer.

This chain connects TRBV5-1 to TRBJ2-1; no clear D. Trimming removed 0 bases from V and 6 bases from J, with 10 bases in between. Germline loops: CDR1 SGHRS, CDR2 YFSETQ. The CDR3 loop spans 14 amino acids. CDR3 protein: CASSLGAAINEQFF. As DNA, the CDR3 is TGCGCCAGCAGCTTGGGGGCAGCTATCAATGAGCAGTTCTTC.

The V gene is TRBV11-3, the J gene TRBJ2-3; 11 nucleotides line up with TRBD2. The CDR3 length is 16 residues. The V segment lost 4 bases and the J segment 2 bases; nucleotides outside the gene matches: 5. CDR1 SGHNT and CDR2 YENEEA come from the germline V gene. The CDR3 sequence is CASSSTSGGHTDTQYF. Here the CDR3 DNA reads TGTGCCAGCAGCTCCACTAGCGGGGGTCACACAGATACGCAGTATTTT.

The DNA for the CDR3 is TGTGCCAGCAGAAGGGGACAGGGGTTGTTGGGAAACACTGAAGCTTTCTTT. Protein product: CASRRGQGLLGNTEAFF. This chain links TRBV2 with TRBJ1-1; 10 nucleotides align to TRBD1. The CDR3 length is 17 residues. Germline assignment: CDR1 SNHLY and CDR2 FYNNEI. The V gene end was trimmed by 6 bases and the J gene end by 2 bases; junction bases not matched to a gene: 12.

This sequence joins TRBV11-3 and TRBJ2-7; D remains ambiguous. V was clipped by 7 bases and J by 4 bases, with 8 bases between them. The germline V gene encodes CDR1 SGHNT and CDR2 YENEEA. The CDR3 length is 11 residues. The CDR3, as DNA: TGTGCCAGCACGGACGGGTACGAGCAGTACTTC. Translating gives CASTDGYEQYF.

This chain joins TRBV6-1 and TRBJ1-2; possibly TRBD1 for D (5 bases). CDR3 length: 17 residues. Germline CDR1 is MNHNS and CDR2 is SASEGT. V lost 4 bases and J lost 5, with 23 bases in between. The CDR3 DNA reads TGTGCCAGCAGTGGCACCACGGGCCCGGGACGGACTTATGGCTACACCTTC. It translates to CASSGTTGPGRTYGYTF.

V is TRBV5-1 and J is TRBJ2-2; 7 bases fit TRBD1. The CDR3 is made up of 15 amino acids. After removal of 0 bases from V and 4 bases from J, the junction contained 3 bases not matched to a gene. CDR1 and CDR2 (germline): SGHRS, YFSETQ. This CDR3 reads CASSLDGDSTGELFF. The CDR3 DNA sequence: TGCGCCAGCAGCTTGGATGGGGACAGCACCGGGGAGCTGTTTTTT.

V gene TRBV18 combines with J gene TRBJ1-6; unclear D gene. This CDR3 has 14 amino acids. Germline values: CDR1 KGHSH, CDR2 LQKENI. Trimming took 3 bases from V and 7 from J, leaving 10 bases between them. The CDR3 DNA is TGTGCCAGCTCACCTTTGGACGGGAATTCACCCCTCCACTTT. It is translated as CASSPLDGNSPLHF.

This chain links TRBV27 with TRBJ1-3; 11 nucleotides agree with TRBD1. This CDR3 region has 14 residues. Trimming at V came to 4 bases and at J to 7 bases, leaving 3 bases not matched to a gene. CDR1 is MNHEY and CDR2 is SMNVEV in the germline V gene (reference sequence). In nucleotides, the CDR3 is TGTGCCAGCAGTTGGGACAGGGGGTCGAACACCATATATTTT. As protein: CASSWDRGSNTIYF.

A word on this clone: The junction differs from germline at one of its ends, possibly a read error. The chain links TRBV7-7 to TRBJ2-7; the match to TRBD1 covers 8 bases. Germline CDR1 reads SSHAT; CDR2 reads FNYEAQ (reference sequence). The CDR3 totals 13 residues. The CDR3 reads CASSSGQGREQYF. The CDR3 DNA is TGTGCTAGCAGCTCCGGACAGGGTAGAGAGCAGTACTTC.

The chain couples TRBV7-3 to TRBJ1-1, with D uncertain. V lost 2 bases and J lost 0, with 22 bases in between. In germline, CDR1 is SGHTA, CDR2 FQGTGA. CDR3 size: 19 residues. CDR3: CASSLGPIRTMALNTEAFF. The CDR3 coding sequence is TGTGCCAGCAGCTTAGGCCCAATTAGGACCATGGCACTGAACACTGAAGCTTTCTTT.

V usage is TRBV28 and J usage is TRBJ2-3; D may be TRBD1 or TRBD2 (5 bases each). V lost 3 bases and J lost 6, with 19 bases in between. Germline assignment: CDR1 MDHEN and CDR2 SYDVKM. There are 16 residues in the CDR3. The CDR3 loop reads CASSFPPGDPGDTQYF. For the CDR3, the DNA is TGTGCCAGCAGTTTCCCGCCCGGGGATCCAGGGGATACGCAGTATTTT.

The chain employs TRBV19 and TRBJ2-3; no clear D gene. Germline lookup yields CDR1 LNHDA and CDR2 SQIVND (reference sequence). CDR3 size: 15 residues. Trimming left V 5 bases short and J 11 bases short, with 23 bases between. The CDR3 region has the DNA TGTGCCAGTAGTGGCCCCGAGCGAGGATCCACAAAGCAGTATTTT. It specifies CASSGPERGSTKQYF.

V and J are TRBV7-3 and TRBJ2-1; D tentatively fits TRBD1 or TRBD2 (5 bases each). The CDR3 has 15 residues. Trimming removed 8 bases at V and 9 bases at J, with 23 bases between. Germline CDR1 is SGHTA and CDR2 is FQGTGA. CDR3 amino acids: CASGTTITGSGEQFF. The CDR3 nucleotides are TGTGCCAGCGGCACGACTATCACAGGATCCGGTGAGCAGTTCTTC.

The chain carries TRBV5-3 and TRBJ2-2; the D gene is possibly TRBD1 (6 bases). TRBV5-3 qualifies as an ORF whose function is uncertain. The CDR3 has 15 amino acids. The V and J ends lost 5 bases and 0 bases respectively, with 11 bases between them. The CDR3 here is CARRSTGANTGELFF. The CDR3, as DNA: TGTGCCAGAAGATCGACAGGCGCGAACACCGGGGAGCTGTTTTTT.

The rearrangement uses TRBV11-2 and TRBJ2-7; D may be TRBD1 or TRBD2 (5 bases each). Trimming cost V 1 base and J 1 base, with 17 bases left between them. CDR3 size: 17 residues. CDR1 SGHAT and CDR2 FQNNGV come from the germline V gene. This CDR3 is CASSLAGLRTESYEQYF. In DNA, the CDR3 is TGTGCCAGCAGCTTAGCGGGGCTCCGGACTGAATCCTACGAGCAGTACTTC.

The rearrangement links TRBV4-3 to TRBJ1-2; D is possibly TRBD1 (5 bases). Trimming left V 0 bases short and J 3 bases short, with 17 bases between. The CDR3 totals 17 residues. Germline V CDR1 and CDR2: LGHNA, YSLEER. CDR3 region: CASSQDLRGGVDYGYTF. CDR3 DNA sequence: TGCGCCAGCAGCCAAGATCTGAGGGGTGGGGTAGACTATGGCTACACCTTC.

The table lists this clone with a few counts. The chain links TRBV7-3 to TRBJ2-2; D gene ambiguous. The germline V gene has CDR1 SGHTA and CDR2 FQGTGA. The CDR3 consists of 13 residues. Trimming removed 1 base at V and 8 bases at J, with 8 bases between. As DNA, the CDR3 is TGTGCCAGCAGCTTAAAATTAGGGGGGGAGCTGTTTTTT. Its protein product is CASSLKLGGELFF. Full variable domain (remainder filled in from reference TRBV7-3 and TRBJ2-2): GAGVSQTPSNKVTEKGKYVELRCDPISGHTALYWYRQSLGQGPEFLIYFQGTGAADDSGLPNDRFFAVRPEGSVSTLKIQRTERGDSAVYLCASSLKLGGELFFGEGSRLTVL.

The CDR3 is CASSLERASGYEQYF. The CDR3 DNA is TGTGCCAGCAGCTTAGAACGGGCAAGCGGCTACGAGCAGTACTTC. V usage is TRBV11-2 and J usage is TRBJ2-7; a weak D match, TRBD2 (5 bases). The germline V and J ends were trimmed by 0 bases and 3 bases, with 12 bases remaining between them. Germline V lookup: CDR1 SGHAT, CDR2 FQNNGV. The CDR3 has 15 amino acids.

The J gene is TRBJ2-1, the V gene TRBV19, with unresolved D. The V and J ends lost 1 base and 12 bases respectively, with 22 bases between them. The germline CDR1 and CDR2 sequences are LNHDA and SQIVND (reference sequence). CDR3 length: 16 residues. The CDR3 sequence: CASSIARSTGLRGQFF. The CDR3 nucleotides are TGTGCCAGTAGTATAGCACGCAGCACGGGCTTACGTGGGCAGTTCTTC.

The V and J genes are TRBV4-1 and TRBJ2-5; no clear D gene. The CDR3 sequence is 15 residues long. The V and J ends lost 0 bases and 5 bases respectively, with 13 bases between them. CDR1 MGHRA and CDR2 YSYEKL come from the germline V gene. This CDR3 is CASSQEGQPRETQYF. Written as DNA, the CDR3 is TGCGCCAGCAGCCAAGAGGGCCAGCCCCGGGAGACCCAGTACTTC.